Listed here are 26 T cell receptor beta chains from one sample, sequenced in a study of blood T cell repertoires in COVID-19. Using immunoSEQ multiplex PCR, the repertoire was profiled, and TCRdb retains in-frame clones only, with some absent. The profile shows 200,000 or so clones, 82% of them singletons. The specimen was peripheral blood. All receptors come from a young woman with acute or convalescent COVID-19.

This chain links TRBV14 with TRBJ2-7; the match to TRBD2 covers 12 bases. The germline V gene encodes CDR1 SGHDN and CDR2 FVKESK. This CDR3 is 15 amino acids long. The trim removed 1 base at V and 5 bases at J, leaving 3 bases unmatched. CDR3 sequence reads: CASSQAGLAGNEQYF. In DNA form, the CDR3 reads TGTGCCAGCAGCCAAGCAGGACTAGCGGGAAACGAGCAGTACTTC.

The chain combines TRBV5-6 with TRBJ1-3, with no clear D. Per the germline V gene, CDR1 is SGHDT and CDR2 is YYEEEE. The germline V and J ends were trimmed by 4 bases and 1 base, with 9 bases remaining between them. The CDR3 sequence is 14 residues long. The CDR3 DNA follows: TGTGCCAGCAGCCCCGCCGGGTCTGGAAACACCATATATTTT. It specifies CASSPAGSGNTIYF.

This rearrangement joins TRBV6-5 to TRBJ2-7; 10 bases are shared with TRBD2. The V segment lost 5 bases and the J segment 2 bases; nucleotides outside the gene matches: 3. CDR3 length equals 14 residues. Germline V CDR1 and CDR2: MNHEY, SVGAGI. CDR3 amino acids: CASSTGLAAYEQYF. DNA for the CDR3: TGTGCCAGCAGTACTGGACTAGCGGCCTACGAGCAGTACTTC.

This CDR3 is CASSLAAGLSNEKLFF. As DNA, the CDR3 is TGTGCCAGCAGCTTAGCGGCGGGACTGAGTAATGAAAAACTGTTTTTT. The chain couples TRBV7-9 to TRBJ1-4; possibly TRBD1 for D (5 bases). This CDR3 is built from 16 residues. Germline V lookup: CDR1 SEHNR, CDR2 FQNEAQ (reference sequence). With 0 bases removed from V and 4 bases from J, the gap between germline ends came to 12 bases.

V is TRBV13 and J is TRBJ1-2, with TRBD1 matching over 7 bases. The CDR3 sequence is 13 residues long. J was trimmed by 7 bases and V by 7 bases; bases with no gene match: 9. The germline CDR1 and CDR2 sequences are PRHDT and FYEKMQ (reference sequence). The CDR3 region is CASTRDSDVGYTF. In DNA form, the CDR3 reads TGTGCCAGCACTCGGGACAGTGACGTTGGCTACACCTTC.

The DNA of the CDR3 is TGCGCCAGCAGCTTGGCGGGAGTCTACGAGCAGTACTTC. Residues: CASSLAGVYEQYF. The chain carries TRBV5-1 and TRBJ2-7, with D tentatively TRBD2 (6 bases). Per the germline V gene, CDR1 is SGHRS and CDR2 is YFSETQ. CDR3 size: 13 residues. V was trimmed by 0 bases and J by 3 bases, leaving 7 bases between them.

The chain recombines TRBV27 with TRBJ2-1, with TRBD1 matching over 11 bases. Germline CDR1 MNHEY, CDR2 SMNVEV (reference sequence). The ends lost 7 bases at V and 7 bases at J; junction bases unmatched: 15. The CDR3 length is 17 residues. CDR3 protein: CASKFPTGDRGGNEQFF. CDR3 sequence (DNA): TGTGCCAGCAAATTCCCCACTGGGGACAGGGGGGGGAATGAGCAGTTCTTC.

The gene calls are TRBV5-1 and TRBJ2-1, with 9 bases identical to TRBD1. V gave up 0 bases and J gave up 7 bases; unmatched junction bases: 8. The CDR3 runs to 16 residues. The germline V gene encodes CDR1 SGHRS and CDR2 YFSETQ. CDR3 region: CASSLGPGQGQNEQFF. CDR3 in DNA: TGCGCCAGCAGCTTGGGCCCGGGACAGGGACAAAATGAGCAGTTCTTC.

The gene calls are TRBV9 and TRBJ2-7; 7 positions match TRBD1. The germline V gene has CDR1 SGDLS and CDR2 YYNGEE. The CDR3 consists of 17 residues. After removal of 3 bases from V and 2 bases from J, the junction contained 14 bases not matched to a gene. As DNA, the CDR3 is TGTGCCAGCAGCGGTGGTAGGGAGACAGGGACGCCCTACGAGCAGTACTTC. Its translation: CASSGGRETGTPYEQYF. The full variable domain, completed using reference TRBV9 and TRBJ2-7, is DSGVTQTPKHLITATGQRVTLRCSPRSGDLSVYWYQQSLDQGLQFLIQYYNGEERAKGNILERFSAQQFPDLHSELNLSSLELGDSALYFCASSGGRETGTPYEQYFGPGTRLTVT.

This clone was observed a single time. The V gene is TRBV5-4, the J gene TRBJ1-5; TRBD1 is a possible D gene (6 bases). Germline-derived CDR1 and CDR2 are SGHNT and YYREEE (reference sequence). The V end lost 0 bases, the J end lost 1 base, and 11 bases lay between the germline ends. CDR3 length: 16 residues. This chain's CDR3 is CASSLGGGRSNQPQHF. The CDR3 nucleotides are TGTGCCAGCAGCTTGGGAGGGGGACGGAGCAATCAGCCCCAGCATTTT.

This clone was counted once. The chain has TRBV7-6 and TRBJ1-1; D is undetermined. CDR3 length: 13 residues. Germline CDR1 reads SGHVS; CDR2 reads FNYEAQ. Deletions cut 1 base from V and 4 bases from J, with 7 bases between. The CDR3 bases are TGTGCCAGCAGCTTAGGAGGGATCACTGAAGCTTTCTTT. It encodes CASSLGGITEAFF. Complete variable domain (other parts from reference TRBV7-6 and TRBJ1-1): GAGVSQSPRYKVTKRGQDVALRCDPISGHVSLYWYRQALGQGPEFLTYFNYEAQQDKSGLPNDRFSAERPEGSISTLTIQRTEQRDSAMYRCASSLGGITEAFFGQGTRLTVV.

This clone came up many times. The chain recombines TRBV5-1 with TRBJ2-7, with a weak D call TRBD1 (5 bases). This CDR3 spans 14 amino acids. V was trimmed by 0 bases and J by 5 bases, leaving 12 bases between them. Germline loops: CDR1 SGHRS, CDR2 YFSETQ. In DNA form, the CDR3 reads TGCGCCAGCAGCTTGGCCCAGGGTTTCAACGAGCAGTACTTC. Translation: CASSLAQGFNEQYF.

The rearrangement joins TRBV7-8 to TRBJ2-7; D remains ambiguous. There are 14 residues in the CDR3. V was clipped by 1 base and J by 2 bases, with 9 bases between them. Germline V lookup: CDR1 SGHVS, CDR2 FQNEAQ. For the CDR3, the DNA is TGTGCCAGCAGCTTAGTTCCTAGGCCCTACGAGCAGTACTTC. It yields the protein CASSLVPRPYEQYF.

For the CDR3, the DNA is TGTGCCAGTTCGACAGGGGTCACTGAAGCTTTCTTT. This translates into CASSTGVTEAFF. This chain joins TRBV6-5 and TRBJ1-1; 8 bases agree with TRBD1. Germline loops: CDR1 MNHEY, CDR2 SVGAGI. This CDR3 is 12 amino acids long. With 9 bases clipped from V and 4 bases from J, the junction kept 4 bases outside the gene matches.

The J gene is TRBJ2-7, the V gene TRBV5-1, with 11 bases lining up with TRBD1. The CDR3 is 16 amino acids. Germline values: CDR1 SGHRS, CDR2 YFSETQ. The V segment lost 4 bases and the J segment 5 bases; nucleotides outside the gene matches: 11. CDR3 sequence: CASSVDRTGGLDEQYF. CDR3 DNA sequence: TGCGCCAGCAGCGTGGACAGGACAGGGGGCCTAGACGAGCAGTACTTC.

This rearrangement joins TRBV7-2 to TRBJ2-7, with D perhaps matching TRBD2 (7 bases). The CDR3 totals 16 residues. With 1 base removed from V and 3 bases from J, the gap between germline ends came to 16 bases. Germline V gene data show CDR1 as SGHTA and CDR2 as FQGNSA. As DNA, the CDR3 is TGTGCCAGCAGCTTAGTTGGGGGGGCTTTAGTCTACGAGCAGTACTTC. This codes for CASSLVGGALVYEQYF.

This chain uses TRBV2 with TRBJ2-5; a weak D match, TRBD2 (5 bases). V gave up 3 bases and J gave up 2 bases, with 10 bases separating them. Germline lookup yields CDR1 SNHLY and CDR2 FYNNEI. The CDR3 is 14 amino acids. The CDR3 reads CASSDRRGQETQYF. CDR3 DNA: TGTGCCAGCAGTGACCGTCGGGGACAAGAGACCCAGTACTTC.

This chain connects TRBV27 to TRBJ1-2; the D is unclear. This CDR3 region has 14 residues. Trimming removed 7 bases from V and 7 bases from J, with 19 bases in between. CDR1 is MNHEY, CDR2 SMNVEV, per germline (reference sequence). The CDR3 region has the DNA TGTGCCAGCACCCGCGTTAACGATCTGAGTGGCTACACCTTC. Its protein is CASTRVNDLSGYTF.

The V gene is TRBV4-3, the J gene TRBJ1-3; D not certain. Per the germline V gene, CDR1 is LGHNA and CDR2 is YSLEER. This CDR3 has 13 amino acids. Trimming shortened V by 0 bases and J by 4 bases, and 4 bases separated the two germline ends. The CDR3: CASSQETGNTIYF. Written as DNA, the CDR3 is TGCGCCAGCAGCCAAGAAACAGGAAACACCATATATTTT.

The V call is TRBV7-9, the J call TRBJ2-5, with D perhaps TRBD1 (6 bases). V was clipped by 5 bases and J by 2 bases, with 21 bases between them. Per the germline V gene, CDR1 is SEHNR and CDR2 is FQNEAQ (reference sequence). CDR3 length: 17 residues. Written as DNA, the CDR3 is TGTGCCAGCAGCCAATTCTCAGGGGCGGTAGGACAAGAGACCCAGTACTTC. Amino acids: CASSQFSGAVGQETQYF.

This clone was counted once. The chain joins TRBV9 to TRBJ2-1, with a tentative D call TRBD1 (5 bases). V was cut by 0 bases and J by 1 base, with 5 bases left in between. The CDR3 extends over 14 amino acids. The germline V gene has CDR1 SGDLS and CDR2 YYNGEE. CDR3 coding DNA: TGTGCCAGCAGCGTAGGACAGTCCTACAATGAGCAGTTCTTC. Its translation: CASSVGQSYNEQFF.

The sample holds one count of this clone. The V and J genes are TRBV10-3 and TRBJ2-5; D is perhaps TRBD2 (6 bases). Germline V gives CDR1 ENHRY, CDR2 SYGVKD. The CDR3 length is 14 residues. The V and J ends lost 4 bases and 5 bases respectively, with 14 bases between them. Here the CDR3 DNA reads TGTGCCATCAGTGGGGCTAGCGATCGGGAGACCCAGTACTTC. Amino acids: CAISGASDRETQYF.

The chain combines TRBV7-9 with TRBJ1-3; D may be TRBD1 (6 bases). Germline V gene sequence: CDR1 SEHNR, CDR2 FQNEAQ (reference sequence). Trimming pared 6 bases from V and 0 bases from J, leaving 12 bases between. The CDR3 extends over 15 amino acids. CDR3 nucleotides: TGTGCCAGCAGAAAACAGGGCTACTCTGGAAACACCATATATTTT. Its translation is CASRKQGYSGNTIYF.

The chain carries TRBV19 and TRBJ2-5; 12 bases agree with TRBD1. The CDR3 is 16 residues long. Germline values: CDR1 LNHDA, CDR2 SQIVND (reference sequence). The trim removed 5 bases at V and 7 bases at J, leaving 11 bases unmatched. CDR3 DNA sequence: TGTGCCAGTAGTGCGGGACAGGGGGCGGCTTCGGGGACCCAGTACTTC. It translates to CASSAGQGAASGTQYF.

This clone was counted only a few times. The chain is built from TRBV10-2 and TRBJ2-7; D is perhaps TRBD1 (5 bases). The V end lost 8 bases, the J end lost 0 bases, and 11 bases lay between the germline ends. Per the germline V gene, CDR1 is WSHSY and CDR2 is SAAADI. CDR3 size: 13 residues. The CDR3 sequence is CASSRGGSYEQYF. DNA for the CDR3: TGCGCCAGCTCAAGGGGCGGCTCCTACGAGCAGTACTTC.

This clone appeared many times. This sequence joins TRBV9 and TRBJ2-7, with D perhaps TRBD2 (6 bases). Germline CDR1 is SGDLS and CDR2 is YYNGEE. There are 14 residues in the CDR3. Trimming left V 0 bases short and J 7 bases short, with 14 bases between. This CDR3 reads CASSVGGLTGEQYF. CDR3 bases: TGTGCCAGCAGCGTAGGGGGACTGACGGGTGAGCAGTACTTC.